This T cell receptor beta chain was documented in a study of PD-L1 blockade in urothelial cancer. Study information: Men with urothelial cancer arising in the bladder made up most of the 29 patients. Peripheral blood specimens exhibited a median yield of around 150,000 T cells. Overall study results and limits: Blood clones associated with the tumor expanded more at 3 weeks in durable-benefit patients.

The V gene's germline CDR1 is MRHNA and CDR2 SNTAGT. V trimming: 4 bases; J trimming: 0 bases; junction bases outside the gene matches: 13. This CDR3 is built from 19 residues. To note about this clone: Its specificity is not known.

The time point is: peripheral blood 6 weeks after treatment start. Assay: immunoSEQ multiplex PCR; the TCRdb copy retains only in-frame clones and omits some. The sample comprises 20,000 to 25,000 clones, around nine tenths of which are singletons, and around 11% rests with the top ten. This chain joins TRBV6-4 and TRBJ2-1; 9 bases align to TRBD2. This specimen was PBMCs, taken around atezolizumab (anti-PD-L1) treatment. The clonotype was recovered from an older woman with urothelial cancer. Here the CDR3 DNA reads TGTGCCAGCAGTGCGACACTCTGGCGGGGGGGCCTCTCCTACAATGAGCAGTTCTTC. Protein sequence: CASSATLWRGGLSYNEQFF.